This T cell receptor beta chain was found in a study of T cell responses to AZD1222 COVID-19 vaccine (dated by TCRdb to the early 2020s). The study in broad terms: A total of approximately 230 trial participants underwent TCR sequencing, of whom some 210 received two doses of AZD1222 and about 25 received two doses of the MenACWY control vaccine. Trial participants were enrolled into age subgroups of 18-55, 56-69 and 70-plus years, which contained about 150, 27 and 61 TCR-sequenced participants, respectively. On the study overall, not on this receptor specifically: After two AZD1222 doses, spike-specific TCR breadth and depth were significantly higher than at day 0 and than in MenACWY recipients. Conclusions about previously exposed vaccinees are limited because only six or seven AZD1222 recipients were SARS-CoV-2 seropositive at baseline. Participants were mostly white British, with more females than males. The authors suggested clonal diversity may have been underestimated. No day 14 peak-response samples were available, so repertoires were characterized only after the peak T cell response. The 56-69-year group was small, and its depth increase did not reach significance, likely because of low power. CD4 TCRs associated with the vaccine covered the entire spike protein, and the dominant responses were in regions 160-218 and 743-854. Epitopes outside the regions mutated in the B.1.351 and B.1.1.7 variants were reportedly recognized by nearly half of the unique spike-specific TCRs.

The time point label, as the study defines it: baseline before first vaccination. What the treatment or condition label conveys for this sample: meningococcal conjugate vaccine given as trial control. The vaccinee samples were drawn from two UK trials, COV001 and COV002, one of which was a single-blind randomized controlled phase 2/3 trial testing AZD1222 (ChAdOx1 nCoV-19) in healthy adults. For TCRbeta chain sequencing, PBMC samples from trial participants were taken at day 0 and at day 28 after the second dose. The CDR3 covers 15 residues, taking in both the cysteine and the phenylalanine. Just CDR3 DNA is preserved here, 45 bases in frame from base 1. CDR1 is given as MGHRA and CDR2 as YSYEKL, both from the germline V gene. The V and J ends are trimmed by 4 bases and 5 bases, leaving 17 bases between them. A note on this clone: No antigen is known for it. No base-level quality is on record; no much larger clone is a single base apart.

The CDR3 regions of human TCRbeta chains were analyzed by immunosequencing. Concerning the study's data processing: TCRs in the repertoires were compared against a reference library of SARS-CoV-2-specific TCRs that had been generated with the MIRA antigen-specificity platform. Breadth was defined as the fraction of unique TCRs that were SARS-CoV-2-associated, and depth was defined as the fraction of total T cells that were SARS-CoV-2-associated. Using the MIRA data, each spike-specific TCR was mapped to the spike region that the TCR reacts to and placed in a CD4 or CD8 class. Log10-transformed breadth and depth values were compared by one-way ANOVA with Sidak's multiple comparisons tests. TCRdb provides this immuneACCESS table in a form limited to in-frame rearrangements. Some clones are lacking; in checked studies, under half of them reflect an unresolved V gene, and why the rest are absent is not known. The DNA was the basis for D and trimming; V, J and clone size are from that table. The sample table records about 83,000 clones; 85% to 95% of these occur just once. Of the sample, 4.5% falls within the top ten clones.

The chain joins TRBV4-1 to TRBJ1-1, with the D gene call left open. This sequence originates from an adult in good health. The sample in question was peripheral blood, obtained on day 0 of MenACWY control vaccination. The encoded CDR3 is CASSPDGIGRTEAFF. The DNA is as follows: TGCGCCAGCAGCCCGGATGGGATAGGGCGGACTGAAGCTTTCTTT.